The 7 T cell receptor beta chains below come from one sample, sequenced in a study of shared clonotypes between healthy human individuals. Measured with immunoSEQ multiplex PCR; TCRdb has only the in-frame clones, and not every one. In the table there are some 380,000 clones, roughly 96% of which are singletons. Sequencing was done on a sample of memory CD8+ T cells sorted from blood. Subset reported: CD45RO+ cells pooled with CCR7-negative TemRA cells. The receptors derive from a man aged 30 to 45 in good health.

V is TRBV28 and J is TRBJ1-5, with D tentatively TRBD1 (5 bases). The germline CDR1 and CDR2 sequences are MDHEN and SYDVKM. Trimming took off 5 bases at V and 6 bases at J, with 11 bases between the two ends. This CDR3 has 13 amino acids. The CDR3 spells CASSTGVRQPQHF. The DNA for the CDR3 is TGTGCCAGCAGTACGGGGGTACGTCAGCCCCAGCATTTT.

The V and J genes are TRBV11-2 and TRBJ2-1; 13 bases are a match to TRBD2. The J segment lost 4 bases and the V segment lost 4 bases, leaving 1 base of the junction unmatched. The germline V gene encodes CDR1 SGHAT and CDR2 FQNNGV. This CDR3 has 15 residues. CDR3 in DNA: TGTGCCAGCAGCTCACTAGCGGGAGGGTACAATGAGCAGTTCTTC. Protein sequence: CASSSLAGGYNEQFF.

The rearrangement joins TRBV28 to TRBJ1-2, with D tentatively TRBD1 (6 bases). Germline assignment: CDR1 MDHEN and CDR2 SYDVKM. This CDR3 contains 12 residues. Deletions cut 6 bases from V and 5 bases from J, with 10 bases between. The CDR3 spells CASRKTGYGYTF. The CDR3 nucleotides are TGTGCCAGCAGAAAGACAGGATATGGCTACACCTTC.

The V call is TRBV28, the J call TRBJ1-5; weak D call: TRBD1 (6 bases). V was cut by 9 bases and J by 5 bases, with 11 bases left in between. Germline V lookup: CDR1 MDHEN, CDR2 SYDVKM. The CDR3 is 12 residues long. The CDR3: CASEGDDQPQHF. For the CDR3, the DNA is TGTGCCAGTGAGGGGGACGATCAGCCCCAGCATTTT.

The CDR3 bases are TGTGCCTGGAGTGCCCTAACTAGCGGGAGGGACGATACGCAGTATTTT. It specifies CAWSALTSGRDDTQYF. The genes are TRBV30 and TRBJ2-3, with 13 bases aligning to TRBD2. The CDR3 has 16 amino acids. Losses at the gene ends were 1 base for V and 6 bases for J; bases not matched to a gene: 7. CDR1 and CDR2 (germline): GTSNPN, SVGIG (reference sequence). The complete variable domain, with remaining parts taken from reference TRBV30 and TRBJ2-3, reads SQTIHQWPATLVQPVGSPLSLECTVEGTSNPNLYWYRQAAGRGLQLLFYSVGIGQISSEVPQNLSASRPQDRQFILSSKKLLLSDSGFYLCAWSALTSGRDDTQYFGPGTRLTVL.

V usage is TRBV28 and J usage is TRBJ2-6, with TRBD1 matching 11 bases. CDR1 and CDR2 (germline): MDHEN, SYDVKM. CDR3 length equals 17 residues. V lost 4 bases and J lost 4; bases outside the gene matches: 6. The CDR3 loop reads CASSSGTGGGGANVLTF. CDR3 in DNA: TGTGCCAGCAGTTCGGGGACAGGGGGTGGAGGGGCCAACGTCCTGACTTTC.

This clone has only one observation. The gene calls are TRBV10-3 and TRBJ2-7; D assignment may be TRBD1 or TRBD2 (5 bases each). Per germline, CDR1 ENHRY and CDR2 SYGVKD. V lost 4 bases and J lost 3, with 7 bases in between. The CDR3 contains 12 residues. The DNA for the CDR3 is TGTGCCATCAGTGGGGACGGCTACGAGCAGTACTTC. Protein: CAISGDGYEQYF.